This T cell receptor (beta chain) was observed in a study of CD8 T cells in ankylosing spondylitis. Study observations and caveats: In peripheral blood, disease-linked CD8+ clones occurred at relatively low frequencies. Seemingly distinctive of ankylosing spondylitis blood was a TCR beta motif formed by eight highly homologous variants. Reportedly, disease-linked clones are significantly enriched in ankylosing spondylitis patients' matched synovial fluid.

Trimming left V 5 bases short and J 7 bases short, with 16 bases between. Germline V gene sequence: CDR1 SSHAT, CDR2 FNYEAQ (reference sequence). This CDR3 is 14 amino acids long. TCRdb reprocessed the 5' RACE reads with MiXCR, giving one entry per CDR3 protein. This table holds about 540,000 distinct CDR3 sequences, approximately 11% found once. For this clonotype: Its target is unknown.

The J gene is TRBJ2-3, the V gene TRBV7-7; D possibly corresponds to TRBD1 (5 bases). The specimen sequenced was blood, either unsorted or a sorted T cell fraction (not recorded which). This sequence originates from a male donor with ankylosing spondylitis. In DNA form, the CDR3 reads TGTGCCAGCAGCCCAGGGCCCCCAGGGCATACGCAGTATTTT. It specifies CASSPGPPGHTQYF.